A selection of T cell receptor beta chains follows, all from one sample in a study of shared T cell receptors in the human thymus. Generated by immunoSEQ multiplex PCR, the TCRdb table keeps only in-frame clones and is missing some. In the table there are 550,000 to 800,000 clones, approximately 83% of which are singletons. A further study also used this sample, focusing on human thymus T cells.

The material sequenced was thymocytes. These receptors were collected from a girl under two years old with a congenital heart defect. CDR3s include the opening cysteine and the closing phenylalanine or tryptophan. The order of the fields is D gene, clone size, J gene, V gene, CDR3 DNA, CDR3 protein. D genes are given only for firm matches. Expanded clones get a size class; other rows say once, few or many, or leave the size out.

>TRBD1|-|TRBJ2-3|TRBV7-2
TGTGCCAGCAGCTTACCTACTGGACAGGGAAGCCCTAGCACAGATACGCAGTATTTT
CASSLPTGQGSPSTDTQYF
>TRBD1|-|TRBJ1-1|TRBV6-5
TGTGCCAGCAGTTACAGGGAACAGGGGGCGATCACTGAAGCTTTCTTT
CASSYREQGAITEAFF
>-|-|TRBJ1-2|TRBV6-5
TGTGCCAGCAGTTACAGTGGCAGGGCTGGGTATGGCTACACCTTC
CASSYSGRAGYGYTF
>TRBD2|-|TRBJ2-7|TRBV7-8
TGTGCCAGCAGACCACTAGCGTGGTACGAGCAGTACTTC
CASRPLAWYEQYF
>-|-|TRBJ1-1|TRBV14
TGTGCCAGCAGCCACATATCGGGCCTCCCGGGACACCTTATGAACACTGAAGCTTTCTTT
CASSHISGLPGHLMNTEAFF
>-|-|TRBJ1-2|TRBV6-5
TGTGCCAGCAGTTATTACGGCAGGGTGGATGGCTACACCTTC
CASSYYGRVDGYTF
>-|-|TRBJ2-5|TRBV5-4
TGTGCCAGCAGCTTGGCCCATGATGTGACAGAAGTCCAAGAGACCCAGTACTTC
CASSLAHDVTEVQETQYF
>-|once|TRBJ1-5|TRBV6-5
TGTGCCAGCAGCAGAACAGACAATCAGCCCCAGCATTTT
CASSRTDNQPQHF
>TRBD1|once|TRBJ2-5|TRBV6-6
TGTGCCAGCAGTTACGGGACAGGACGGTTTCGAGGGACCCAGTACTTC
CASSYGTGRFRGTQYF
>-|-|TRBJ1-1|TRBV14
TGTGCCAGCAGCCGACTCGGGACTGGGAAGTCGGCTTTCTTT
CASSRLGTGKSAFF
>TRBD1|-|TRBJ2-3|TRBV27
TGTGCCAGCCGGGGGACAGGGGGCTTTTGCAGCACAGATACGCAGTATTTT
CASRGTGGFCSTDTQYF
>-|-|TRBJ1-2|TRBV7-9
TGTGCCAGCAGCTTAATAACCTTTACGACAAGGGGAGGTGGCTACACCTTC
CASSLITFTTRGGGYTF
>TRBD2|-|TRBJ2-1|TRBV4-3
TGCGCCAGCAGCCCGGGACTAGCGGGGCCACCCAACAATGAGCAGTTCTTC
CASSPGLAGPPNNEQFF
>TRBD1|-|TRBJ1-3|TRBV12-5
TGTGCTAGTGGCTTTGCCTCCGACAGGGGCTCTGGAAACACCATATATTTT
CASGFASDRGSGNTIYF
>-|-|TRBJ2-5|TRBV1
TGCACCAGCAGCCCCCCCCATCAAGAGACCCAGTACTTC
CTSSPPHQETQYF
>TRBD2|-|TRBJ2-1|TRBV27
TGTGCCAGCAGTTTACCCAGCGGGGGACCCCACAATGAGCAGTTCTTC
CASSLPSGGPHNEQFF
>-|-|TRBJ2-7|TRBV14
TGTGCCAGCAGCCAAGATCGACAGTTCTCGTTCATGTACGAGCAGTACTTC
CASSQDRQFSFMYEQYF
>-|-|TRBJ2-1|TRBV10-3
TGTGCCATCAGTAATTTCGAGGGTAACGGGTGGTTATCTACGTTCTACAATGAGCAGTTCTTC
CAISNFEGNGWLSTFYNEQFF
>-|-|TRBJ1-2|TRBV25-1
TGTGCCAGCAGTGAAGGGGGGGAGGCTGACTATGGCTACACCTTC
CASSEGGEADYGYTF
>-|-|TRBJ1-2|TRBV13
TGTGCCAGCAGCTTGAGTACAGAGAACTATGGCTACACCTTC
CASSLSTENYGYTF
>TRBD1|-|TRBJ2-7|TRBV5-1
TGCGCCAGCAGCATAGGGACAGGCTACGAGCAGTACTTC
CASSIGTGYEQYF
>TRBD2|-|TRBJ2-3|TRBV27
TGTGCCAGCAGTTTTTCCACTAGCGGGGGTAGGGATACGCAGTATTTT
CASSFSTSGGRDTQYF
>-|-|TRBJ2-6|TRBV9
TGTGCCAGCAGCGTAGTCGGAACACCCTCGGGATACTCTGGGGCCAACGTCCTGACTTTC
CASSVVGTPSGYSGANVLTF
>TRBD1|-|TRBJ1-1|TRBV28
TGTGCCAGCATCCAGACAGGGGGCCCTGAAGCTTTCTTT
CASIQTGGPEAFF
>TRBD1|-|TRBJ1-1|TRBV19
TGTGCCAGTACCTCCAGGGGGATGGAGGAAGCTTTCTTT
CASTSRGMEEAFF
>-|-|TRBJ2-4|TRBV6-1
TGTGCCAGCAGTGAAGGGCCCGGGGGATGGTACTTC
CASSEGPGGWYF
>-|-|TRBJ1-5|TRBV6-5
TGTGCCAGCAGTTACGGGCAGGGGAGAGGTCAGCCCCAGCATTTT
CASSYGQGRGQPQHF
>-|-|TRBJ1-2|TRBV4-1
TGCGCCAGCAGCCAACCGTCACTTAAGCGGGGGATCCGGGTAACTTTTGGCTACACCTTC
CASSQPSLKRGIRVTFGYTF
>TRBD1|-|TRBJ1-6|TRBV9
TGTGCCAGCAGCGTAGACCCCAGGGACAGAAATAATTCACCCCTCCACTTT
CASSVDPRDRNNSPLHF
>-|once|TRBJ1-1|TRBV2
TGTGCCAGTCTGGGCCCCACTGAAGCTTTCTTT
CASLGPTEAFF
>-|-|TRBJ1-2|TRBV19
TGTGCCAGTAGAGTTCAGGGGACTAACTATGGCTACACCTTC
CASRVQGTNYGYTF
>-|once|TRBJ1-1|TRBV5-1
TGCGCCAGCAGCTTGGGCCTCCCCCTACAGGGTGGGAACACTGAAGCTTTCTTT
CASSLGLPLQGGNTEAFF
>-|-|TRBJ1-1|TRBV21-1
TGTGCCAGCAGCAAAGAGGTGGACAGAACGGCTTTCTTT
CASSKEVDRTAFF
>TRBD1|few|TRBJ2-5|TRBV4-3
TGCGCCAGCAGCCAAGGGACAGGCCAAGAGACCCAGTACTTC
CASSQGTGQETQYF
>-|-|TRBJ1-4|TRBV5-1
TGCGCCAGCAGCCGAGGGGGATCGGGTGAAAAACTGTTTTTT
CASSRGGSGEKLFF
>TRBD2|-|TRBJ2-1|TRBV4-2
TGTGCCAGCAGCCAAACCTGGACTAGCGGGGGAGCACCCTACAATGAGCAGTTCTTC
CASSQTWTSGGAPYNEQFF
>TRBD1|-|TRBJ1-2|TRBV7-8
TGTGCCAGCAGATTTAGGGGGCACCCAGGTCATCCCCATGGCTATGGCTACACCTTC
CASRFRGHPGHPHGYGYTF